The 20 T cell receptor beta chains listed next were all sequenced from one sample in a study of T-cell memory formation after mild COVID-19. TCRdb used MiXCR to reprocess the 5' RACE reads, holding one entry per CDR3 protein. This sample has 89,000 or so distinct CDR3 sequences, with 9.5% to 15% found just once. The sample consisted of PBMCs or a T cell subset sorted from them (not recorded which). These receptor sequences come from a man younger than 30 who had mild COVID-19 (a few samples of this study predate the infection). Cell type and time point are not known.

The chain recombines TRBV6-2 or TRBV6-3 with TRBJ1-4, with D uncertain. Looked up from germline, CDR1 is MNHEY and CDR2 is SVGEGT. The CDR3 contains 16 residues. Trimming took 2 bases from V and 2 from J, leaving 12 bases between them. The DNA of the CDR3 is TGTGCCAGCAGTTACCGTGCGCTGGGGACTAATGAAAAACTGTTTTTT. Protein sequence: CASSYRALGTNEKLFF.

This clonotype was counted only a few times. J is TRBJ2-1 and V is TRBV5-1, with 9 positions matching TRBD1. With 4 bases clipped from V and 4 bases from J, the junction kept 6 bases outside the gene matches. The CDR3 has 15 residues. In germline, CDR1 is SGHRS, CDR2 YFSETQ. The CDR3 DNA reads as TGCGCCAGCAGCCAGCGGGACAGGGAGTACAATGAGCAGTTCTTC. This translates into CASSQRDREYNEQFF.

The genes are TRBV6-5 and TRBJ1-1; tentative D call: TRBD1 (5 bases). Trimming stripped 2 bases from V and 1 base from J, with 8 bases between. Germline V gene data show CDR1 as MNHEY and CDR2 as SVGAGI. The CDR3 is 14 amino acids. The CDR3, as DNA: TGTGCCAGCAGTTACGGGCAGGGGAACACTGAAGCTTTCTTT. It is translated as CASSYGQGNTEAFF.

This clonotype was seen a few times. The V and J genes are TRBV20-1 and TRBJ2-3; D might be TRBD2 (6 bases). The CDR3 runs 13 residues. The germline gives CDR1 DFQATT, CDR2 SNEGSKA (reference sequence). The germline V and J ends were trimmed by 1 base and 3 bases, with 8 bases remaining between them. The CDR3 sequence: CSARGGETDTQYF. Here the CDR3 DNA reads TGCAGTGCTAGAGGGGGGGAAACAGATACGCAGTATTTT.

The sample holds a few counts of this clonotype. This sequence joins TRBV3-1 and TRBJ2-2; TRBD1 or TRBD2 may be the D gene (5 bases each). CDR3 size: 16 residues. Germline CDR1 and CDR2: LGHDT and YNNKEL (reference sequence). V was pared by 1 base and J by 3 bases, with 12 bases between. For the CDR3, the DNA is TGTGCCAGCAGCCAAGGGGAGTGGGGGTACACCGGGGAGCTGTTTTTT. This translates into CASSQGEWGYTGELFF.

A single count supports this clonotype. V is TRBV7-9 and J is TRBJ1-1; a possible D gene is TRBD1 (5 bases). CDR3 size: 11 residues. Trimming stripped 3 bases from V and 8 bases from J, with 7 bases between. Germline CDR1 and CDR2: SEHNR and FQNEAQ (reference sequence). The CDR3 spells CASSFSGEAFF. CDR3 coding DNA: TGTGCCAGCAGCTTTTCAGGGGAAGCTTTCTTT.

CDR3 in amino acids: CASSHRLASDTQYF. The DNA of the CDR3 is TGTGCCAGCAGCCACCGACTAGCGTCAGATACGCAGTATTTT. The chain employs TRBV14 and TRBJ2-3; 8 nucleotides agree with TRBD2. V lost 3 bases and J lost 4; bases outside the gene matches: 3. This CDR3 is built from 14 residues. Germline V gives CDR1 SGHDN, CDR2 FVKESK.

Concerning this clonotype itself: The junction departs from germline at one end; a sequencing error may be responsible. The J gene is TRBJ2-6, the V gene TRBV9; tentatively, D is TRBD2 (6 bases). The V gene's germline CDR1 is SGDLS and CDR2 YYNGEE. CDR3 size: 17 residues. CDR3 DNA: TGTGCCAGCAGCGGTTATGGCCTGGGGACTGGGGACAACGTCCTGACTTTC. Translation gives CASSGYGLGTGDNVLTF. Using reference TRBV9 and TRBJ2-6 for the parts outside the CDR3, the full variable domain is DSGVTQTPKHLITATGQRVTLRCSPRSGDLSVYWYQQSLDQGLQFLIQYYNGEERAKGNILERFSAQQFPDLHSELNLSSLELGDSALYFCASSGYGLGTGDNVLTFGAGSRLTVL.

The V call is TRBV27, the J call TRBJ2-7; D unresolved. The V end lost 4 bases, the J end lost 2 bases, and 9 bases lay between the germline ends. This CDR3 contains 13 residues. CDR1 is MNHEY, CDR2 SMNVEV, per germline (reference sequence). The CDR3 nucleotides read TGTGCCAGCAGTTATTCGAAAACCTACGAGCAGTACTTC. This translates into CASSYSKTYEQYF.

The chain has TRBV29-1 and TRBJ1-2, with D unclear. Deletions cut 5 bases from V and 2 bases from J, with 12 bases between. Germline lookup yields CDR1 SQVTM and CDR2 ANQGSEA. There are 13 residues in the CDR3. The DNA for the CDR3 is TGCAGCGTTCAGTTAACGCTGAACTATGGCTACACCTTC. Amino acid sequence: CSVQLTLNYGYTF.

This clonotype occurred a few times. The rearrangement links TRBV4-1 to TRBJ1-1; tentatively, D is TRBD1 (5 bases). Trimming stripped 4 bases from V and 5 bases from J, with 17 bases between. This CDR3 is 15 amino acids long. Germline-derived CDR1 and CDR2 are MGHRA and YSYEKL. DNA for the CDR3: TGCGCCAGCAGCCTGAGGGAGGGGCGGGGAACTGAAGCTTTCTTT. This sequence encodes CASSLREGRGTEAFF.

The chain uses TRBV7-9 and TRBJ2-4, with 9 positions matching TRBD2. Germline V gives CDR1 SEHNR, CDR2 FQNEAQ (reference sequence). The CDR3 is 16 residues long. V shed 3 bases, J shed 3 bases, and the junction held 6 bases outside the gene matches. The CDR3 reads CASSFPSGVGKNIQYF. CDR3 nucleotide sequence: TGTGCCAGCAGCTTCCCTAGCGGGGTGGGCAAAAACATTCAGTACTTC.

This clonotype was detected ten times or more. The J gene is TRBJ2-1, the V gene TRBV6-6, with D possibly matching TRBD2 (6 bases). Per the germline V gene, CDR1 is MNHNY and CDR2 is SVGAGI (reference sequence). Trimming removed 3 bases from V and 7 bases from J, with 10 bases in between. The CDR3 has 13 amino acids. CDR3 in DNA: TGTGCCAGCAGTTATACGGGGAGGAATGAGCAGTTCTTC. Its protein is CASSYTGRNEQFF.

A few counts support this clonotype. The J gene is TRBJ1-5, the V gene TRBV20-1; 9 positions match TRBD1. Germline V gene lookup returns CDR1 DFQATT and CDR2 SNEGSKA (reference sequence). This CDR3 has 13 amino acids. After removal of 5 bases from V and 6 bases from J, the junction contained 5 bases not matched to a gene. Here the CDR3 DNA reads TGCAGTGCTTGGGACAGGGAAAGTCAGCCCCAGCATTTT. Its protein is CSAWDRESQPQHF.

In its sample, this clonotype was seen a few times. V and J are TRBV6-6 and TRBJ2-7, with D perhaps TRBD2 (6 bases). The ends were cut back, 8 bases at V and 7 bases at J, with 15 bases in the middle. The CDR3 consists of 12 residues. CDR1 is MNHNY, CDR2 SVGAGI, per germline (reference sequence). CDR3: CASAPGVQEQYV. DNA of the CDR3: TGTGCCAGCGCTCCGGGGGTACAAGAGCAGTACGTC.

The rearrangement joins TRBV20-1 to TRBJ1-6; D unresolved. Trimming took 3 bases from V and 3 from J, leaving 12 bases between them. Germline V gene lookup returns CDR1 DFQATT and CDR2 SNEGSKA (reference sequence). CDR3 length equals 15 residues. The CDR3 sequence: CSARDEVRYNSPLHF. The CDR3 DNA reads TGCAGTGCTAGGGACGAGGTTCGCTATAATTCACCCCTCCACTTT.

This chain connects TRBV29-1 to TRBJ1-1; weak D call: TRBD1 (6 bases). Looked up from germline, CDR1 is SQVTM and CDR2 is ANQGSEA. This CDR3 comprises 14 residues. Here the CDR3 reads CTGVGGRVGTEAFF. In DNA, the CDR3 is TGCACGGGGGTTGGGGGGCGGGTTGGGACTGAAGCTTTCTTT. Drawing the rest from reference TRBV29-1 and TRBJ1-1, the complete variable domain is SAVISQKPSRDICQRGTSLTIQCQVDSQVTMMFWYRQQPGQSLTLIATANQGSEATYESGFVIDKFPISRPNLTFSTLTVSNMSPEDSSIYLCTGVGGRVGTEAFFGQGTRLTVV.

V gene TRBV7-9 combines with J gene TRBJ2-4; D perhaps matches TRBD2 (5 bases). Looked up from germline, CDR1 is SEHNR and CDR2 is FQNEAQ (reference sequence). The CDR3 has 16 amino acids. The V and J ends lost 6 bases and 3 bases respectively, with 18 bases between them. The chain's CDR3 is CASSPTRGPVKNIQYF. Here the CDR3 DNA reads TGTGCCAGCAGTCCTACGAGAGGGCCGGTCAAAAACATTCAGTACTTC. Full variable domain (remainder filled in from reference TRBV7-9 and TRBJ2-4): DTGVSQNPRHKITKRGQNVTFRCDPISEHNRLYWYRQTLGQGPEFLTYFQNEAQLEKSRLLSDRFSAERPKGSFSTLEIQRTEQGDSAMYLCASSPTRGPVKNIQYFGAGTRLSVL.

A single count supports this clonotype. The chain is built from TRBV5-6 and TRBJ2-3; D is undetermined. V was trimmed by 7 bases and J by 0 bases, leaving 9 bases between them. Germline V gene lookup returns CDR1 SGHDT and CDR2 YYEEEE. This CDR3 has 13 residues. CDR3 DNA: TGTGCCAGCGGCCAACTGAGCACAGATACGCAGTATTTT. It yields the protein CASGQLSTDTQYF.

This clonotype was recorded at least ten times. This rearrangement joins TRBV7-2 to TRBJ2-3; 10 nucleotides align to TRBD2. CDR3 length equals 16 residues. Germline lookup yields CDR1 SGHTA and CDR2 FQGNSA. After removal of 1 base from V and 4 bases from J, the junction contained 5 bases not matched to a gene. The CDR3 region has the DNA TGTGCCAGCAGCTTAGTGGTACTAGCGGGGTCAGATACGCAGTATTTT. Protein: CASSLVVLAGSDTQYF.